This record covers a single T cell receptor (beta chain). This record comes from a study of OX40 agonist ivuxolimab in advanced cancers. The germline gives CDR1 GTSNPN, CDR2 SVGIG (reference sequence). The CDR3 consists of 15 residues. The J segment lost 2 bases and the V segment lost 0 bases, leaving 2 bases of the junction unmatched. Here immunoSEQ multiplex PCR was the method, and the copy in TCRdb shows in-frame clones only, minus some. The data contain about 94,000 clones, 80% to 95% of them singletons. The rearrangement joins TRBV30 to TRBJ1-2; 11 bases map to TRBD1. The sequencing used CD4+ or CD8+ T cells sorted from blood, collected in a trial of the OX40 agonist ivuxolimab. The sequence was collected from an adult with an advanced solid tumor such as melanoma, head and neck, liver or kidney cancer. The CDR3 coding sequence is TGTGCCTGGAGTGTTGGGACAGGGGGGAACTATGGCTACACCTTC. It yields the protein CAWSVGTGGNYGYTF.